These 7 T cell receptor beta chains share one sample of origin, sequenced in a study of blood T cell repertoires in COVID-19. Here immunoSEQ multiplex PCR was the method, and the copy in TCRdb shows in-frame clones only, minus some. The sample carries tens of thousands of clones, under 95% recorded once. The sequencing input was peripheral blood. The receptors derive from a man aged 50 or older with acute or convalescent COVID-19.

This clone was counted only a few times. The chain carries TRBV5-6 and TRBJ1-2, with D unresolved. Germline V gene data show CDR1 as SGHDT and CDR2 as YYEEEE. This CDR3 is built from 15 residues. V was pared by 0 bases and J by 2 bases, with 11 bases between. The CDR3 region is CASSLAWAANYGYTF. The CDR3 DNA reads TGTGCCAGCAGCTTGGCCTGGGCAGCCAACTATGGCTACACCTTC.

The rearrangement uses TRBV6-2 or TRBV6-3 and TRBJ1-5; TRBD1 might be the D (5 bases). V lost 5 bases and J lost 6, with 20 bases in between. Germline values: CDR1 MNHEY, CDR2 SVGEGT. The CDR3 has 16 amino acids. Written as DNA, the CDR3 is TGTGCCAGCAGTGACCCGAAGGGGAACCTCCTTCAGCCCCAGCATTTT. Its translation is CASSDPKGNLLQPQHF.

The CDR3 sequence is CATSDLSGPQETQYF. Here the CDR3 DNA reads TGTGCCACCAGTGATCTTAGCGGGCCCCAAGAGACCCAGTACTTC. The V call is TRBV24-1, the J call TRBJ2-5; 7 bases agree with TRBD2. The V segment lost 3 bases and the J segment 1 base; nucleotides outside the gene matches: 4. The CDR3 runs to 15 residues. Germline CDR1 reads KGHDR; CDR2 reads SFDVKD.

This clone has more than one count but fewer than ten. The chain carries TRBV7-2 and TRBJ1-3; TRBD1 is a possible D gene (5 bases). Germline V gene sequence: CDR1 SGHTA, CDR2 FQGNSA. V dropped 2 bases and J dropped 4 bases, with 12 bases sitting between them. The CDR3 spans 15 residues. Written as DNA, the CDR3 is TGTGCCAGCAGCTTACTGAGACAGCTGGGAAACACCATATATTTT. Translation gives CASSLLRQLGNTIYF. The whole variable domain, filled in from reference TRBV7-2 and TRBJ1-3, reads GAGVSQSPSNKVTEKGKDVELRCDPISGHTALYWYRQSLGQGLEFLIYFQGNSAPDKSGLPSDRFSAERTGGSVSTLTIQRTQQEDSAVYLCASSLLRQLGNTIYFGEGSWLTVV.

This chain joins TRBV2 and TRBJ2-2; 7 bases fit TRBD2. The CDR3 runs 12 residues. V trimming: 7 bases; J trimming: 8 bases; junction bases outside the gene matches: 4. Germline V gives CDR1 SNHLY, CDR2 FYNNEI. The CDR3 DNA reads TGTGCCAGCACCAATAGCGGGGGGGAGCTGTTTTTT. It is translated as CASTNSGGELFF.

The chain is built from TRBV5-1 and TRBJ1-3, with D maybe TRBD1 (5 bases). The CDR3 totals 15 residues. Between the trimmed V and J ends, which lost 0 bases and 3 bases, there was a span of 10 bases. Germline CDR1 SGHRS, CDR2 YFSETQ. The CDR3 spells CASSLVQGGGNTIYF. The DNA of the CDR3 is TGCGCCAGCAGCTTGGTTCAGGGAGGTGGAAACACCATATATTTT.

This clone was found once. The rearrangement joins TRBV5-5 to TRBJ1-1; tentatively, D is TRBD1 (5 bases). This CDR3 is 13 amino acids long. V shed 2 bases and J shed 5 bases, with 10 bases lying between them. Germline V gene data show CDR1 as SGHKS and CDR2 as YYEKEE (reference sequence). The CDR3 DNA reads TGTGCCAGCAGCTTAATCGGGGGGACTGAAGCTTTCTTT. Translated, it gives CASSLIGGTEAFF.